A selection of T cell receptor beta chains follows, all from one sample in a study of T cells in Graves' hyperthyroidism and ophthalmopathy. TCRdb reprocessed the multiplex PCR reads with MiXCR, giving one entry per CDR3 protein. The sample consists of approximately 720,000 distinct CDR3 sequences, roughly 20% of them appearing once. Sequencing input: blood. These receptors were taken from a woman between 50 and 59 years old with Graves' hyperthyroidism that later progressed to Graves' ophthalmopathy. Both conserved end residues are part of each CDR3. D genes are given only for firm matches. Rows may omit the clone size; those that give it use once, few, many or a size class.

size	V	J	length	D	DNA	CDR3
once	TRBV4-1	TRBJ1-2	15	TRBD1	TGTGCCAGCAGCCAAGATCTGGACAGGAGAGATGGCTACACCTTC	CASSQDLDRRDGYTF
many	TRBV3-1	TRBJ1-2	12	NA	TGTGCCAGCAGCCAGTCAAGCTCTGGCTACACCTTC	CASSQSSSGYTF
many	TRBV5-1	TRBJ1-1	14	NA	TGCGCCAGCAGCTTGGAAACAACGAACACTGAAGCTTTCTTT	CASSLETTNTEAFF
few	TRBV27	TRBJ1-5	15	TRBD1	TGTGCCAGCAGCCCGGGACAGGGGATGTCTCAGCCCCAGCATTTT	CASSPGQGMSQPQHF
NA	TRBV11-2	TRBJ1-2	14	NA	TGTGCCAGCAGCTCCTCAAACGGTCTGGATGGCTACACCTTC	CASSSSNGLDGYTF
many	TRBV12-3/TRBV12-4	TRBJ1-2	14	TRBD1	TGTGCCAGCAACCGACAGGGACCTAACTATGGCTACACCTTC	CASNRQGPNYGYTF
many	TRBV2	TRBJ1-1	12	NA	TGTGCCAGAAACAGGGTGATGACTGAAGCTTTCTTT	CARNRVMTEAFF
many	TRBV30	TRBJ2-3	13	NA	TGTGCCTGGAGCCCAGACAGTGCAGATACGCAGTATTTT	CAWSPDSADTQYF
many	TRBV6-2/TRBV6-3	TRBJ2-1	18	TRBD2	TGTGCCAGCAGTTACTCGATGCAGCGGGGGGGCCCGTTGAATGAGCAGTTCTTC	CASSYSMQRGGPLNEQFF
NA	TRBV20-1	TRBJ1-4	15	NA	TGCAGTGCTCCCAGGTGGGGCGGATTTAATGAAAAACTGTTTTTT	CSAPRWGGFNEKLFF
few	TRBV20-1	TRBJ2-5	13	NA	TGCAACCCCAGCGGGTCCCTTGGGGAGACCCAGTACTTC	CNPSGSLGETQYF